This T cell receptor (beta chain) was documented in a study of T cell repertoires in cytomegalovirus infection. TCRdb re-called the reads with MiXCR, one entry per CDR3 protein. The sample holds 100,000 to 150,000 distinct CDR3 sequences; over 30% are singletons and the top ten take roughly 50%. This clonotype was seen only a few times. Antigen unknown. CDR3 size: 14 residues. Germline assignment: CDR1 LNHNV and CDR2 YYDKDF (reference sequence). V was shortened by 0 bases and J by 2 bases, with 8 bases between the two germline ends. This chain joins TRBV15 and TRBJ2-7, with a possible D match to TRBD1 (6 bases). The sample consisted of CD8+ T cells from cultured PBMCs, taken from culture after CMV antigen stimulation. This TCR came from a human donor in good health (CMV status not recorded). Some clones in this sample may be carry-over from other donors' samples. CDR3 region: CATSRDRGTYEQYF. CDR3 in DNA: TGTGCCACCAGCAGAGACAGGGGCACCTACGAGCAGTACTTC.